The rows below give T cell receptor beta chains drawn from one sample of a study of cytomegalovirus exposure and HLA in healthy donors. Generated by immunoSEQ multiplex PCR, the TCRdb table keeps only in-frame clones and is missing some. Among 170,000 or so clones listed, about 80% were seen once. Sequencing was carried out using PBMCs. Every receptor here comes from a woman between 18 and 29 years old in good health and CMV-seropositive. Each CDR3 is given with its conserved first and last residue. D genes are given only for firm matches. Expanded clones get a size class; other rows say once, few or many, or leave the size out.

cdr3_aa: CASRTADRGLWETQYF
cdr3_nt: TGCGCCAGCCGAACGGCGGACAGGGGTTTGTGGGAGACCCAGTACTTC
v_call: TRBV23-1
cdr3_length: 16
j_call: TRBJ2-5
d_call: TRBD1
clone_size: NA

cdr3_aa: CASSSSGGRLKREAFF
cdr3_nt: TGCGCCAGCAGCTCCTCAGGAGGGAGGTTAAAGCGGGAAGCTTTCTTT
v_call: TRBV5-1
cdr3_length: 16
j_call: TRBJ1-1
d_call: NA
clone_size: NA

cdr3_aa: CASSEEMDRTYEQYF
cdr3_nt: TGTGCCAGCAGTGAAGAAATGGACAGAACCTACGAGCAGTACTTC
v_call: TRBV6-1
cdr3_length: 15
j_call: TRBJ2-7
d_call: NA
clone_size: once

cdr3_aa: CASSRLDGDYEQYF
cdr3_nt: TGTGCCAGCAGCCGACTTGACGGAGACTACGAGCAGTACTTC
v_call: TRBV7-6
cdr3_length: 14
j_call: TRBJ2-7
d_call: NA
clone_size: NA

cdr3_aa: CASSYDRGRDEKLFF
cdr3_nt: TGTGCCAGCAGCTACGACAGGGGAAGGGATGAAAAACTGTTTTTT
v_call: TRBV5-8
cdr3_length: 15
j_call: TRBJ1-4
d_call: TRBD1
clone_size: NA

cdr3_aa: CASSRDSEDEQYF
cdr3_nt: TGTGCCAGCTCCCGGGACAGCGAGGACGAGCAGTACTTC
v_call: TRBV18
cdr3_length: 13
j_call: TRBJ2-7
d_call: TRBD1
clone_size: NA

cdr3_aa: CASSPAGDYYNEQFF
cdr3_nt: TGCGCCAGCAGCCCAGCAGGGGACTACTACAATGAGCAGTTCTTC
v_call: TRBV5-1
cdr3_length: 15
j_call: TRBJ2-1
d_call: NA
clone_size: NA

cdr3_aa: CASSEQHQPYEQYF
cdr3_nt: TGCGCCAGCAGCGAACAACACCAACCTTACGAGCAGTACTTC
v_call: TRBV4-1
cdr3_length: 14
j_call: TRBJ2-7
d_call: NA
clone_size: NA

cdr3_aa: CASSSGQNTGELFF
cdr3_nt: TGTGCCAGCAGCTCGGGACAGAACACCGGGGAGCTGTTTTTT
v_call: TRBV5-4
cdr3_length: 14
j_call: TRBJ2-2
d_call: NA
clone_size: NA

cdr3_aa: CASSQDPPGVSPLHF
cdr3_nt: TGTGCCAGCAGCCAAGACCCCCCAGGGGTTTCACCCCTCCACTTT
v_call: TRBV14
cdr3_length: 15
j_call: TRBJ1-6
d_call: NA
clone_size: NA

cdr3_aa: CASSSDSSTYNEQFF
cdr3_nt: TGTGCCAGCAGCTCCGACTCATCTACCTACAATGAGCAGTTCTTC
v_call: TRBV7-2
cdr3_length: 15
j_call: TRBJ2-1
d_call: NA
clone_size: NA

cdr3_aa: CASSLRRGFGAEKLFF
cdr3_nt: TGTGCCAGCAGCTTACGCCGGGGGTTTGGTGCTGAAAAACTGTTTTTT
v_call: TRBV7-8
cdr3_length: 16
j_call: TRBJ1-4
d_call: NA
clone_size: NA

cdr3_aa: CSVEEGAGETQYF
cdr3_nt: TGCAGCGTTGAAGAGGGGGCCGGGGAGACCCAGTACTTC
v_call: TRBV29-1
cdr3_length: 13
j_call: TRBJ2-5
d_call: NA
clone_size: NA

cdr3_aa: CASRASQVSSYEQYF
cdr3_nt: TGTGCCAGCAGAGCCTCGCAGGTCTCCTCCTACGAGCAGTACTTC
v_call: TRBV6-1
cdr3_length: 15
j_call: TRBJ2-7
d_call: NA
clone_size: NA

cdr3_aa: CASRYRENYRYTF
cdr3_nt: TGTGCCAGCAGATACAGGGAGAACTATCGCTACACCTTC
v_call: TRBV27
cdr3_length: 13
j_call: TRBJ1-2
d_call: NA
clone_size: few

cdr3_aa: CASNAGQERYNEQFF
cdr3_nt: TGTGCCAGCAATGCGGGACAGGAACGTTACAATGAGCAGTTCTTC
v_call: TRBV9
cdr3_length: 15
j_call: TRBJ2-1
d_call: TRBD1
clone_size: NA

cdr3_aa: CASRSRDRSLYEQYF
cdr3_nt: TGTGCCAGCAGATCCCGGGACAGGAGCCTCTACGAGCAGTACTTC
v_call: TRBV6-1
cdr3_length: 15
j_call: TRBJ2-7
d_call: TRBD1
clone_size: NA

cdr3_aa: CASLPRTASAEAFF
cdr3_nt: TGTGCCAGTCTCCCTCGGACAGCAAGCGCTGAAGCTTTCTTT
v_call: TRBV6-5
cdr3_length: 14
j_call: TRBJ1-1
d_call: NA
clone_size: NA

cdr3_aa: CASSTRSRLQPQHF
cdr3_nt: TGTGCCAGTAGTACACGATCGAGGCTTCAGCCCCAGCATTTT
v_call: TRBV19
cdr3_length: 14
j_call: TRBJ1-5
d_call: NA
clone_size: NA

cdr3_aa: CATSRGQSNQPQHF
cdr3_nt: TGTGCCACCAGCAGAGGGCAGAGCAATCAGCCCCAGCATTTT
v_call: TRBV15
cdr3_length: 14
j_call: TRBJ1-5
d_call: NA
clone_size: NA

cdr3_aa: CASSQARGRQGNEQFF
cdr3_nt: TGTGCCAGCAGCCAAGCCAGGGGTAGACAGGGCAATGAGCAGTTCTTC
v_call: TRBV14
cdr3_length: 16
j_call: TRBJ2-1
d_call: TRBD1
clone_size: NA

cdr3_aa: CASSPGNMGSYEQYF
cdr3_nt: TGCGCCAGCAGCCCGGGGAATATGGGCTCCTACGAGCAGTACTTC
v_call: TRBV5-1
cdr3_length: 15
j_call: TRBJ2-7
d_call: NA
clone_size: NA

cdr3_aa: CASSVGTSGGEDTQYF
cdr3_nt: TGTGCCAGCAGCGTAGGGACTAGCGGGGGGGAAGATACGCAGTATTTT
v_call: TRBV9
cdr3_length: 16
j_call: TRBJ2-3
d_call: TRBD2
clone_size: NA

cdr3_aa: CASSLAWAPTADWAYEQYF
cdr3_nt: TGTGCCAGCAGCTTAGCGTGGGCTCCCACAGCGGACTGGGCCTACGAGCAGTACTTC
v_call: TRBV11-2
cdr3_length: 19
j_call: TRBJ2-7
d_call: NA
clone_size: few

cdr3_aa: CASSRQNRGSNEKLFF
cdr3_nt: TGTGCCAGCAGCCGACAAAACAGGGGGTCCAATGAAAAACTGTTTTTT
v_call: TRBV5-4
cdr3_length: 16
j_call: TRBJ1-4
d_call: TRBD1
clone_size: NA

cdr3_aa: CATSRLAGVPYEQYF
cdr3_nt: TGTGCCACCAGCAGGCTAGCGGGGGTTCCCTACGAGCAGTACTTC
v_call: TRBV15
cdr3_length: 15
j_call: TRBJ2-7
d_call: TRBD2
clone_size: NA

cdr3_aa: CASSGGVGTQYF
cdr3_nt: TGTGCCAGCAGCGGCGGTGTTGGTACGCAGTATTTT
v_call: TRBV7-3
cdr3_length: 12
j_call: TRBJ2-3
d_call: NA
clone_size: NA

cdr3_aa: CASSHQRQGAWGYTF
cdr3_nt: TGTGCCAGCAGCCATCAGCGACAGGGGGCCTGGGGCTACACCTTC
v_call: TRBV7-9
cdr3_length: 15
j_call: TRBJ1-2
d_call: TRBD1
clone_size: NA

cdr3_aa: CATSSGTSGGGELFF
cdr3_nt: TGTGCCACCAGCAGTGGGACTAGCGGGGGTGGGGAGCTGTTTTTT
v_call: TRBV15
cdr3_length: 15
j_call: TRBJ2-2
d_call: TRBD2
clone_size: NA

cdr3_aa: CASRLGARDSYGYTF
cdr3_nt: TGTGCCAGCAGACTAGGGGCCAGGGACAGTTATGGCTACACCTTC
v_call: TRBV7-2
cdr3_length: 15
j_call: TRBJ1-2
d_call: TRBD1
clone_size: NA

cdr3_aa: CASSLRVRMVTEAFF
cdr3_nt: TGTGCCAGCAGTTTACGAGTGAGGATGGTCACTGAAGCTTTCTTT
v_call: TRBV27
cdr3_length: 15
j_call: TRBJ1-1
d_call: NA
clone_size: once

cdr3_aa: CASSAFGQGDGYTF
cdr3_nt: TGCGCCAGCAGCGCATTCGGGCAGGGGGATGGCTACACCTTC
v_call: TRBV10-2
cdr3_length: 14
j_call: TRBJ1-2
d_call: TRBD1
clone_size: NA

cdr3_aa: CASSLGLYNSPLHF
cdr3_nt: TGTGCCAGCAGCTTGGGACTATATAATTCACCCCTCCACTTT
v_call: TRBV7-8
cdr3_length: 14
j_call: TRBJ1-6
d_call: NA
clone_size: NA

cdr3_aa: CASSFLRPGHDYEQYF
cdr3_nt: TGCGCCAGCAGCTTTTTGCGGCCAGGGCACGACTACGAGCAGTACTTC
v_call: TRBV5-1
cdr3_length: 16
j_call: TRBJ2-7
d_call: NA
clone_size: NA

cdr3_aa: CASSPYREETQYF
cdr3_nt: TGTGCCAGCAGCCCGTACAGGGAAGAGACCCAGTACTTC
v_call: TRBV11-3
cdr3_length: 13
j_call: TRBJ2-5
d_call: NA
clone_size: NA

cdr3_aa: CASSEAGLYEQYF
cdr3_nt: TGTGCCAGCAGTGAAGCGGGACTTTACGAGCAGTACTTC
v_call: TRBV6-1
cdr3_length: 13
j_call: TRBJ2-7
d_call: NA
clone_size: NA

cdr3_aa: CASSIRSREQPQHF
cdr3_nt: TGTGCCAGTAGTATTCGGTCCCGAGAACAGCCCCAGCATTTT
v_call: TRBV19
cdr3_length: 14
j_call: TRBJ1-5
d_call: NA
clone_size: NA

cdr3_aa: CASSLSGGYSNQPQHF
cdr3_nt: TGTGCCAGCAGTTTATCGGGAGGTTATAGCAATCAGCCCCAGCATTTT
v_call: TRBV27
cdr3_length: 16
j_call: TRBJ1-5
d_call: NA
clone_size: NA

cdr3_aa: CASSLTSYNSPLHF
cdr3_nt: TGCGCCAGCAGCTTGACATCGTATAATTCACCCCTCCACTTT
v_call: TRBV5-1
cdr3_length: 14
j_call: TRBJ1-6
d_call: NA
clone_size: few

cdr3_aa: CASSLAGTSYYGYTF
cdr3_nt: TGTGCCAGCAGCTTGGCCGGGACAAGCTACTATGGCTACACCTTC
v_call: TRBV5-6
cdr3_length: 15
j_call: TRBJ1-2
d_call: NA
clone_size: NA

cdr3_aa: CASSQDLASGGTDTQYF
cdr3_nt: TGCGCCAGCAGCCAAGATTTGGCTAGCGGGGGCACAGATACGCAGTATTTT
v_call: TRBV4-3
cdr3_length: 17
j_call: TRBJ2-3
d_call: TRBD2
clone_size: NA

cdr3_aa: CASSPGHSETQYF
cdr3_nt: TGTGCCAGCAGCCCGGGACATTCGGAGACCCAGTACTTC
v_call: TRBV7-6
cdr3_length: 13
j_call: TRBJ2-5
d_call: NA
clone_size: once